Listed below are T cell receptor beta chains from one sample, sequenced in a study of a mutant IDH1 vaccine in newly diagnosed glioma. Clones were read by immunoSEQ multiplex PCR, and TCRdb kept only the in-frame ones, dropping some. The profile shows 90,000 to 100,000 clones, approximately 89% of them singletons. Their target antigens are unknown. The material was PBMCs, obtained from a glioma patient whose treatment included an IDH1 peptide vaccine. The receptors were gathered from a woman aged 45-65 years with glioma. CDR3s include the opening cysteine and the closing phenylalanine or tryptophan. D genes are given only for firm matches. The size entry is marked missing in some rows and otherwise reads once, few, many or a size class.

abundance	v_gene	d_gene	j_gene	CDR3aa	CDR3nt
NA	TRBV5-4	TRBD2	TRBJ2-5	CASSTGLAGETQYF	TGTGCCAGCAGCACTGGACTAGCGGGAGAGACCCAGTACTTC
NA	TRBV10-2	TRBD2	TRBJ2-1	CASKGLADNEQFF	TGCGCCAGCAAGGGACTAGCGGACAATGAGCAGTTCTTC
NA	TRBV28	NA	TRBJ1-5	CASRQTGFNQPQHF	TGTGCCAGCAGACAAACAGGCTTCAATCAGCCCCAGCATTTT
NA	TRBV6-1	TRBD1	TRBJ1-1	CASSHRGVTEAFF	TGTGCCAGCAGTCACAGGGGAGTCACTGAAGCTTTCTTT
NA	TRBV30	NA	TRBJ1-2	CAWSLNYGYTF	TGTGCCTGGAGCCTTAACTATGGCTACACCTTC
NA	TRBV27	TRBD1	TRBJ1-2	CASSLRTGDGYTF	TGTGCCAGCAGTTTACGGACAGGAGATGGCTACACCTTC
NA	TRBV5-1	NA	TRBJ2-2	CASSLVSPPTGELFF	TGCGCCAGCAGCTTGGTATCCCCGCCCACCGGGGAGCTGTTTTTT
NA	TRBV6-6	NA	TRBJ2-2	CASSYQGSGELFF	TGTGCCAGCAGTTACCAGGGGAGCGGGGAGCTGTTTTTT
NA	TRBV7-9	TRBD1	TRBJ1-6	CASSRTSTGLASPLHF	TGTGCCAGCAGCCGTACATCGACAGGGCTGGCTTCACCCCTCCACTTT
once	TRBV27	NA	TRBJ2-7	CASSFRQYYEQYF	TGTGCCAGCAGTTTTCGACAGTACTACGAGCAGTACTTC
once	TRBV15	TRBD1	TRBJ2-3	CATSRDKWTGDADTQYF	TGTGCCACCAGCAGAGATAAGTGGACAGGGGACGCAGATACGCAGTATTTT
NA	TRBV11-2	NA	TRBJ2-7	CASTPREAYEQYF	TGTGCCAGCACCCCCAGGGAGGCCTACGAGCAGTACTTC
once	TRBV2	NA	TRBJ1-2	CAGGVDRVGTF	TGTGCCGGGGGGGTTGACCGCGTCGGAACCTTC
once	TRBV6-1	NA	TRBJ1-1	CASILRGLNTEAFF	TGTGCCAGCATCCTCAGGGGCCTGAACACTGAAGCTTTCTTT
NA	TRBV25-1	NA	TRBJ2-2	CASSHRTSNTGELFF	TGTGCCAGCAGCCACAGGACATCGAACACCGGGGAGCTGTTTTTT
NA	TRBV27	NA	TRBJ2-5	CASSFGSGWTETQYF	TGTGCCAGCAGTTTTGGTAGCGGATGGACAGAGACCCAGTACTTC
NA	TRBV19	TRBD1	TRBJ2-6	CASRTGPGANVLTF	TGTGCCAGTAGGACAGGGCCTGGGGCCAACGTCCTGACTTTC
NA	TRBV18	NA	TRBJ2-7	CASSPTRQGGIEQYF	TGTGCCAGCTCACCCACCAGACAGGGAGGAATCGAGCAGTACTTC
NA	TRBV27	NA	TRBJ2-3	CASSLLPGGVDTQYF	TGTGCCAGCAGTTTACTACCTGGCGGGGTTGATACGCAGTATTTT
NA	TRBV6-5	NA	TRBJ2-2	CASRQFSGELFF	TGTGCCAGCAGACAATTCAGCGGGGAGCTGTTTTTT